The rows below give T cell receptor beta chains drawn from one sample of a study of cytomegalovirus exposure and HLA in healthy donors. Generated by immunoSEQ multiplex PCR, the TCRdb table keeps only in-frame clones and is missing some. Among about 160,000 clones listed, approximately 80% were seen once. Specimen: PBMCs. The receptors come from a woman under 30 in good health and CMV-seronegative. The CDR3 runs from the conserved cysteine through the conserved F or W. D genes are given only for firm matches. The size field is filled for only some rows; it gives once, few, many or a size class.

TRBD1	TRBV7-9	TRBJ2-7	NA	TGTGCCAGCAGCTTGGCGGACAGGGGTCTGGGAGAGCAGTACTTC	CASSLADRGLGEQYF
NA	TRBV6-1	TRBJ2-2	NA	TGTGCCAGCACCTTGACAACTCCGAACACCGGGGAGCTGTTTTTT	CASTLTTPNTGELFF
TRBD2	TRBV6-1	TRBJ2-3	NA	TGTGCCAGCAGTGAACCGGGGGGTAGCGCAGATACGCAGTATTTT	CASSEPGGSADTQYF
TRBD1	TRBV18	TRBJ2-2	NA	TGTGCCAGCTCACCATGGACAGGGGACACCGGGGAGCTGTTTTTT	CASSPWTGDTGELFF
TRBD2	TRBV5-1	TRBJ2-7	NA	TGCGCCAGCAGCTTAGAGCGGGGATCGGCGCAGTACTTC	CASSLERGSAQYF
NA	TRBV28	TRBJ2-7	NA	TGTGCCAGCAGTTTAAGTATGACAGGCGACAAGCTTTCCTACGAGCAGTACTTC	CASSLSMTGDKLSYEQYF
NA	TRBV5-8	TRBJ1-5	NA	TGTGCCAGCAGCCCCGACGGGAATCAGCCCCAGCATTTT	CASSPDGNQPQHF
NA	TRBV7-9	TRBJ2-1	NA	TGTGCCAGCACCGACCGGGGGCAGGGAGGGAGTGAGCAGTTCTTC	CASTDRGQGGSEQFF
TRBD1	TRBV6-5	TRBJ1-1	NA	TGTGCCAGCAGACGACAGGGAATGAACACTGAAGCTTTCTTT	CASRRQGMNTEAFF
TRBD1	TRBV5-1	TRBJ2-7	NA	TGCGCCAGCAGCTTGTCCGCCGGGACAGGGCGCCACTACTTC	CASSLSAGTGRHYF
NA	TRBV11-2	TRBJ2-1	few	TGTGCCAGCAGCCTCCGGGAGAGCTCCTACAATGAGCAGTTCTTC	CASSLRESSYNEQFF
TRBD2	TRBV4-1	TRBJ2-3	NA	TGCGCCAGCAGCCTCCTCGCGGGGGACACAGATACGCAGTATTTT	CASSLLAGDTDTQYF
TRBD2	TRBV7-8	TRBJ2-3	NA	TGTGCCAGCAGCTTTCCGGGACTAGCGGACACAGATACGCAGTATTTT	CASSFPGLADTDTQYF
NA	TRBV27	TRBJ2-3	NA	TGTGCCAGCGCGCCAGTTCGGGAGAGGACAGATACGCAGTATTTT	CASAPVRERTDTQYF
NA	TRBV4-1	TRBJ1-2	once	TGCGCCAGCAGCTTGCAGGGGCTCCCTCCCAATGGCTACACCTTC	CASSLQGLPPNGYTF
TRBD1	TRBV5-6	TRBJ1-1	NA	TGTGCCAGCAGCTTAAAGACAGGGGGCCCCGTAAGCACTGAAGCTTTCTTT	CASSLKTGGPVSTEAFF
NA	TRBV5-5	TRBJ1-1	few	TGTGCCAGCAGCTATCAGGGCTGGAACACTGAAGCTTTCTTT	CASSYQGWNTEAFF
TRBD1	TRBV11-3	TRBJ1-1	few	TGTGCCAGCAGCTTGACAGGGGGCGGGACTGAAGCTTTCTTT	CASSLTGGGTEAFF
TRBD1	TRBV14	TRBJ1-2	NA	TGTGCCAGCAGCCAAGCGGGGACAGGGAAAAGCTACACCTTC	CASSQAGTGKSYTF
NA	TRBV28	TRBJ2-7	once	TGTGCCAGCACTCCCGGCGAGGCGGGACGGTACGAGCAGTATTTC	CASTPGEAGRYEQYF
NA	TRBV28	TRBJ2-7	NA	TGTGCCAGCAGACGAGGGCCCTACGAGCAGTACTTC	CASRRGPYEQYF
TRBD1	TRBV5-5	TRBJ2-3	NA	TGTGCCAGCAGCTTCACCCCAGTTGGACAGGGTACAGATACGCAGTATTTT	CASSFTPVGQGTDTQYF
TRBD1	TRBV7-9	TRBJ2-7	NA	TGTTCCAGCAGCACACCGGGACAGGGGGCAGGTAACGAGCAGTACTTC	CSSSTPGQGAGNEQYF
TRBD2	TRBV19	TRBJ2-7	NA	TGTGCCAGTAGCTGGACTAGCGGGTTAGACGAGCAGTACTTC	CASSWTSGLDEQYF
NA	TRBV28	TRBJ2-2	NA	TGTGCCAGCAGCTCCGCACAGGGATCCACCGGGGAGCTGTTTTTT	CASSSAQGSTGELFF
TRBD1	TRBV5-1	TRBJ2-5	once	TGCGCCAGCAGTTATAACAGGGGGCTGGGGGAGACCCAGTACTTC	CASSYNRGLGETQYF
NA	TRBV14	TRBJ2-1	few	TGTGCCAGCAGCCAGGCTAGGGGGTACAATGAGCAGTTCTTC	CASSQARGYNEQFF
NA	TRBV6-5	TRBJ1-3	once	TGTGCCAGCAGTTACAGAGGAGCTCGTGGAAACACCATATATTTT	CASSYRGARGNTIYF
TRBD1	TRBV6-1	TRBJ1-2	NA	TGTGCCAGCAGCCTTACAGGGGATCTTGGCTACACCTTC	CASSLTGDLGYTF
TRBD1	TRBV19	TRBJ1-2	NA	TGTGCCTCGCAGCCCGAGAGGGGGCGAGGCTACACCTTC	CASQPERGRGYTF
NA	TRBV19	TRBJ2-5	NA	TGTGCCAGTAGTATAACCGGGATCGAGACCCAGTACTTC	CASSITGIETQYF
TRBD1	TRBV6-5	TRBJ1-1	NA	TGTGCCAGCAGTTATTCTCGACAGGGGGAAGCTTTCTTT	CASSYSRQGEAFF
TRBD1	TRBV7-2	TRBJ1-6	NA	TGTGCCAGCAGTAGGGACAGTAGCTCCTATAATTCGCCCCTCCACTTT	CASSRDSSSYNSPLHF